A single sample gave rise to the 7 T cell receptor beta chains below, sequenced in a study of glioma-infiltrating T cells after dendritic cell vaccination. The data were produced by immunoSEQ multiplex PCR, yet TCRdb's version contains in-frame clones alone and is incomplete. The data contain roughly 100,000 clones, roughly 89% of them singletons. Time point in this sample: after dendritic cell vaccination, including at tumor progression/relapse. The material was blood, obtained after dendritic cell vaccination. These receptors all come from a human donor with glioblastoma.

The chain uses TRBV11-3 and TRBJ2-3, with D possibly being TRBD1 (5 bases). The length of the CDR3 is 14 residues. CDR1 is SGHNT and CDR2 is YENEEA in the germline V gene. V was trimmed by 5 bases and J by 0 bases, leaving 9 bases between them. The CDR3 sequence: CASSGTGSTDTQYF. Here the CDR3 DNA reads TGTGCCAGCAGCGGAACAGGTAGCACAGATACGCAGTATTTT. Complete variable domain (other parts from reference TRBV11-3 and TRBJ2-3): EAGVVQSPRYKIIEKKQPVAFWCNPISGHNTLYWYLQNLGQGPELLIRYENEEAVDDSQLPKDRFSAERLKGVDSTLKIQPAELGDSAVYLCASSGTGSTDTQYFGPGTRLTVL.

The chain links TRBV19 to TRBJ2-1; the match to TRBD2 covers 8 bases. Trimming cost V 4 bases and J 0 bases; bases outside gene matches: 5. The CDR3 runs 16 residues. CDR1 and CDR2 (germline): LNHDA, SQIVND (reference sequence). The CDR3 nucleotides are TGTGCCAGTAGTACCGAGCGGGAGAGCTCCTACAATGAGCAGTTCTTC. It is translated as CASSTERESSYNEQFF. The full variable domain, completed using reference TRBV19 and TRBJ2-1, is DGGITQSPKYLFRKEGQNVTLSCEQNLNHDAMYWYRQDPGQGLRLIYYSQIVNDFQKGDIAEGYSVSREKKESFPLTVTSAQKNPTAFYLCASSTERESSYNEQFFGPGTRLTVL.

This chain connects TRBV30 to TRBJ2-1; 11 positions agree with TRBD2. The CDR3 extends over 17 amino acids. CDR1 and CDR2 (germline): GTSNPN, SVGIG (reference sequence). With 2 bases clipped from V and 7 bases from J, the junction kept 13 bases outside the gene matches. In nucleotides, the CDR3 is TGTGCCTGGAGTCCTCTCGGATTAGCGGGAGGGCAAAATGAGCAGTTCTTC. Its translation: CAWSPLGLAGGQNEQFF. The whole variable domain, filled in from reference TRBV30 and TRBJ2-1, reads SQTIHQWPATLVQPVGSPLSLECTVEGTSNPNLYWYRQAAGRGLQLLFYSVGIGQISSEVPQNLSASRPQDRQFILSSKKLLLSDSGFYLCAWSPLGLAGGQNEQFFGPGTRLTVL.

The CDR3 region is CAISSRGPEAFF. CDR3 nucleotide sequence: TGTGCCATCAGTAGCAGGGGGCCTGAAGCTTTCTTT. V usage is TRBV10-3 and J usage is TRBJ1-1; TRBD1 aligns across 8 bases. Germline V CDR1 and CDR2: ENHRY, SYGVKD. The CDR3 consists of 12 residues. J was trimmed by 6 bases and V by 5 bases; bases with no gene match: 2.

V usage is TRBV7-8 and J usage is TRBJ2-2; D not resolved. The CDR3 spans 14 residues. Germline values: CDR1 SGHVS, CDR2 FQNEAQ. The V end was cut by 0 bases, the J end by 3 bases, with 5 bases between. The CDR3 nucleotides are TGTGCCAGCAGCTTAGCCTTTGACACCGGGGAGCTGTTTTTT. This translates into CASSLAFDTGELFF.

The rearrangement joins TRBV5-6 to TRBJ2-1, with D uncertain. This CDR3 is built from 12 residues. Germline assignment: CDR1 SGHDT and CDR2 YYEEEE. V lost 4 bases and J lost 9, with 11 bases in between. The CDR3 DNA sequence: TGTGCCAGCAGCCCCGCTAGTGGTGAGCAGTTCTTC. As protein: CASSPASGEQFF.

V usage is TRBV6-5 and J usage is TRBJ1-5; TRBD1 agrees at 7 bases. Trimming took 5 bases from V and 0 from J; bases not matched to a gene: 4. The CDR3 totals 15 residues. The germline CDR1 and CDR2 sequences are MNHEY and SVGAGI. The CDR3 sequence is CASSRDSYSNQPQHF. As DNA, the CDR3 is TGTGCCAGCAGTAGGGACAGTTATAGCAATCAGCCCCAGCATTTT.